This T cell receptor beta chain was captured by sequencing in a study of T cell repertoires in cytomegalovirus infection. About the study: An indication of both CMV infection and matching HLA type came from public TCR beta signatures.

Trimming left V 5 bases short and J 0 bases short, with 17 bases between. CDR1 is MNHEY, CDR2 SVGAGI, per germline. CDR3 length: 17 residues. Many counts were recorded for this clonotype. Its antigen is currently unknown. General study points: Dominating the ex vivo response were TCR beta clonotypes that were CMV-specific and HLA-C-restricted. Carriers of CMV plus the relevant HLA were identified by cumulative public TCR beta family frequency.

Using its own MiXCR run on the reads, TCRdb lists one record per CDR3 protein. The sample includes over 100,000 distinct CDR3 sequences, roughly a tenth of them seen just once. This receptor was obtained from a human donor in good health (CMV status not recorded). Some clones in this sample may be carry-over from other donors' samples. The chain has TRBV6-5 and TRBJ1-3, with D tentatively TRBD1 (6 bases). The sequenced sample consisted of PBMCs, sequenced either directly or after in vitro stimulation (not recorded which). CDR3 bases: TGTGCCAGCAGTCCTCGACAGACAGGCCTCTCTGGAAACACCATATATTTT. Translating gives CASSPRQTGLSGNTIYF.